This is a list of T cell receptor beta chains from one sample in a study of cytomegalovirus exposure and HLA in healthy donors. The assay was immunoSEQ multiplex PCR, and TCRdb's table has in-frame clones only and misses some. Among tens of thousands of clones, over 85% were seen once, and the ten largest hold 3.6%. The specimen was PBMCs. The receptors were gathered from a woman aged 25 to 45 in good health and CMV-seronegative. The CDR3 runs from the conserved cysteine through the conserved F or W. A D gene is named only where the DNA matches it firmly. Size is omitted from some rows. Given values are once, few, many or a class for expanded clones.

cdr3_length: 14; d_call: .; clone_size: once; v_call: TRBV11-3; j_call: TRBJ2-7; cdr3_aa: CASSSGSQSFEQYF; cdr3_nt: TGTGCCAGCAGCTCTGGCAGTCAGTCTTTCGAGCAGTACTTC
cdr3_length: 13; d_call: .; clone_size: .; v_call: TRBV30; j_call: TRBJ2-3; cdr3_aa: CAWSVKGADTQYF; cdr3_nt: TGTGCCTGGAGTGTAAAAGGGGCAGATACGCAGTATTTT
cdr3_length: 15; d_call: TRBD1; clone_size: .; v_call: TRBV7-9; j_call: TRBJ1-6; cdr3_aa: CASSATGVYNSPLHF; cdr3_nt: TGTGCCAGCAGCGCAACAGGGGTCTATAATTCACCCCTCCACTTT
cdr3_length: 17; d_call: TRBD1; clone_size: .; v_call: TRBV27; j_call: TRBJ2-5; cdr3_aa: CASSFSAGDRGIETQYF; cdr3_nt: TGTGCCAGCAGTTTCTCGGCAGGGGACAGGGGAATCGAGACCCAGTACTTC
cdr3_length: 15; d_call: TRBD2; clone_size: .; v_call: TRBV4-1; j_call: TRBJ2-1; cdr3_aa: CASSLGLADYNEQFF; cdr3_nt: TGCGCCAGCAGCCTGGGACTAGCGGACTACAATGAGCAGTTCTTC
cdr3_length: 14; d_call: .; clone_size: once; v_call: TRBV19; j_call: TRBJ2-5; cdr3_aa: CASSMWGAGEAQYF; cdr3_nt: TGTGCCAGTAGTATGTGGGGCGCCGGAGAGGCCCAGTACTTC
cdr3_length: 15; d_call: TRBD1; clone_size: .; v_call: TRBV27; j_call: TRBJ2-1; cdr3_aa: CASSDTGGRYNEQFF; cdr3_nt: TGTGCCAGCAGTGATACAGGGGGCCGCTACAATGAGCAGTTCTTC
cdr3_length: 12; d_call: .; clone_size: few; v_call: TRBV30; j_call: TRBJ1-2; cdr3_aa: CAWSALFYGYTF; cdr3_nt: TGTGCCTGGAGTGCCCTCTTCTATGGCTACACCTTC
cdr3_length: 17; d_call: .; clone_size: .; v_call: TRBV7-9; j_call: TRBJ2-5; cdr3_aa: CASSFNPGSSRQETQYF; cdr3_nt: TGTGCCAGCAGTTTTAATCCGGGAAGTAGCAGACAAGAGACCCAGTACTTC
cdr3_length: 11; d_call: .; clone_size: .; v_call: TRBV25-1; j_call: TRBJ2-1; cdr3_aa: CASSGNNEQFF; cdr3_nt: TGTGCCAGCAGTGGTAACAATGAGCAGTTCTTC
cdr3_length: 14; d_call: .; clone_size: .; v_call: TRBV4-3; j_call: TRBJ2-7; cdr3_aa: CASSQDTVGAEQYF; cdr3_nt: TGCGCCAGCAGCCAAGATACGGTGGGGGCCGAGCAGTACTTC
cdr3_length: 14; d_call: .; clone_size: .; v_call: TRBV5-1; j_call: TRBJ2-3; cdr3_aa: CASSLGIVTDTQYF; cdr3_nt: TGCGCCAGCAGCTTGGGCATAGTGACAGATACGCAGTATTTT
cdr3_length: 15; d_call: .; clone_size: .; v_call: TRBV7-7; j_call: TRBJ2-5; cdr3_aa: CASSLSGSRGETQYF; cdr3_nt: TGTGCCAGCAGCTTATCCGGTTCTAGGGGGGAGACCCAGTACTTC
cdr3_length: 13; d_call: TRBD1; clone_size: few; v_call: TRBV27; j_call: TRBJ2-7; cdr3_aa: CAPNGQGHGEQYF; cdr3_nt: TGTGCCCCCAACGGACAGGGACATGGCGAGCAGTACTTC
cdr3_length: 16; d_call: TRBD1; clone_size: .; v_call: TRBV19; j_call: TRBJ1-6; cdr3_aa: CASRSIDRGLSSPLHF; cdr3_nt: TGTGCCAGTAGGTCGATCGACAGGGGGCTCAGTTCACCCCTCCACTTT
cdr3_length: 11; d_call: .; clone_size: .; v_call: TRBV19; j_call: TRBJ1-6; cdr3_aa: CASSISGHLHF; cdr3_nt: TGTGCCAGTAGTATTTCCGGACACCTCCACTTT
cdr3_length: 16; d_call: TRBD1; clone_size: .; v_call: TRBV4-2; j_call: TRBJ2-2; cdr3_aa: CASSLTGGSITGELFF; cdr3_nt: TGTGCCAGCAGCCTGACAGGGGGCTCAATCACCGGGGAGCTGTTTTTT
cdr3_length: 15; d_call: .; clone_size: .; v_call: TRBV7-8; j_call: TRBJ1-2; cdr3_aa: CASSPSRTEKYGYTF; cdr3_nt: TGTGCCAGCAGCCCCAGCAGGACAGAAAAGTATGGCTACACCTTC
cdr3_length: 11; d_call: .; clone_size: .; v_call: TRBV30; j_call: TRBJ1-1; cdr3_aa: CASRRNTEAFF; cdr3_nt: TGTGCCTCAAGGAGGAACACTGAAGCTTTCTTT
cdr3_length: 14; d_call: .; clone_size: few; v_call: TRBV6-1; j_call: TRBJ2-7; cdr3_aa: CASRTDPPATEQYF; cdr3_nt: TGTGCCAGCAGAACAGACCCCCCCGCCACAGAGCAGTACTTC
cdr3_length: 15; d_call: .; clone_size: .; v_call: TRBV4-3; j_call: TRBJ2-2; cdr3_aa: CASSQIIMNTGELFF; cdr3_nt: TGCGCCAGCAGCCAAATAATAATGAACACCGGGGAGCTGTTTTTT
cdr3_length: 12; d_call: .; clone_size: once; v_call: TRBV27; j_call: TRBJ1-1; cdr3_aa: CASRQVNTEAFF; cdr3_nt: TGTGCCAGCAGACAGGTGAACACTGAAGCTTTCTTT
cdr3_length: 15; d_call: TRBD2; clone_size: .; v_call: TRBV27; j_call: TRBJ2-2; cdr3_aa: CASSFGLAGAGELFF; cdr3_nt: TGTGCCAGCAGTTTCGGTCTAGCGGGGGCCGGGGAGCTGTTTTTT
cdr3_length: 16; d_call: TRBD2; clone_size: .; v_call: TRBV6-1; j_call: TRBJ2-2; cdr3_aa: CASSAMAGVETGELFF; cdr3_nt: TGTGCCAGCAGTGCCATGGCGGGAGTAGAGACCGGGGAGCTGTTTTTT
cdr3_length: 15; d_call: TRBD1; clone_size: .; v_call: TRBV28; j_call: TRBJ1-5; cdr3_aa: CASSFGGQGNQPQHF; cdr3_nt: TGTGCCAGCAGTTTCGGGGGACAGGGTAATCAGCCCCAGCATTTT
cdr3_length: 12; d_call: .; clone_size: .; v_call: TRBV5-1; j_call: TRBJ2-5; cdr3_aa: CASIPQGETQYF; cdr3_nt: TGCGCCAGCATCCCCCAGGGGGAGACCCAGTACTTC
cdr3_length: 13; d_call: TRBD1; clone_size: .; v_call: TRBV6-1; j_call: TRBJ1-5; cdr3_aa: CASSQDRNQPQHF; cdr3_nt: TGTGCCAGCAGTCAGGACAGGAATCAGCCCCAGCATTTT
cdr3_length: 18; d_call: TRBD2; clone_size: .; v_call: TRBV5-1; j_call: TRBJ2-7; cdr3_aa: CASSYGTSGGARPYEQYF; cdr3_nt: TGCGCCAGCAGCTACGGGACTAGCGGGGGGGCCAGACCCTACGAGCAGTACTTC
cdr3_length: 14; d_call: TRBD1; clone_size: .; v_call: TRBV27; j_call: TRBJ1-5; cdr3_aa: CASSYKGADQPQHF; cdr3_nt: TGTGCCAGCAGTTATAAGGGGGCGGATCAGCCCCAGCATTTT
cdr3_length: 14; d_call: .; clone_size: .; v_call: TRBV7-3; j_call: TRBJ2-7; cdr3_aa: CASSSGGSGSEQYF; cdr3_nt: TGTGCCAGCAGCTCAGGGGGGTCAGGGTCCGAGCAGTACTTC
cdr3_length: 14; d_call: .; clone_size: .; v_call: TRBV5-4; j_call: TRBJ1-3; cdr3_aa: CASSLGAPGNTIYF; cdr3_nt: TGTGCCAGCAGCTTGGGGGCGCCTGGAAACACCATATATTTT
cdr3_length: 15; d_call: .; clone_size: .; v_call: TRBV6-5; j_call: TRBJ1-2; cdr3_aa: CASSYSTGTNYGYTF; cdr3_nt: TGTGCCAGCAGTTACTCGACAGGCACTAACTATGGCTACACCTTC
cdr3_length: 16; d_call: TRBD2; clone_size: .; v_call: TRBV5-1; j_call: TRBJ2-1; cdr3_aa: CASSSKLAGGYNEQFF; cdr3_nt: TGCGCCAGCAGCTCGAAACTAGCGGGAGGTTACAATGAGCAGTTCTTC
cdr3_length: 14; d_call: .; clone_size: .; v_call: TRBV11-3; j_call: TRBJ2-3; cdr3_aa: CASSQGLHTDTQYF; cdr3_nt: TGTGCCAGCAGCCAAGGACTACACACAGATACGCAGTATTTT
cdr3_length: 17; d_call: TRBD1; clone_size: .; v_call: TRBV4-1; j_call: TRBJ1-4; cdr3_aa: CASSLGQGAPRREKLFF; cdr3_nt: TGCGCCAGCAGCCTCGGACAGGGGGCGCCGAGAAGGGAAAAACTGTTTTTT
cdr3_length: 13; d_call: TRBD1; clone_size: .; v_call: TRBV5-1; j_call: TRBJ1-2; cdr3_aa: CASTGQGADGYTF; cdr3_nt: TGCGCCAGCACTGGACAGGGGGCCGATGGCTACACCTTC
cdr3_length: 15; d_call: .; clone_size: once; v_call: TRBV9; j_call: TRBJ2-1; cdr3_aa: CASSPEVVLGDEQFF; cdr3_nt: TGTGCCAGCAGCCCAGAGGTAGTGCTAGGCGATGAGCAGTTCTTC
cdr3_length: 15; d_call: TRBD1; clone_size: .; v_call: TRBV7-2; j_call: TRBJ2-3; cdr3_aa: CASSRTGGYTDTQYF; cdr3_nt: TGTGCCAGCAGCCGGACAGGGGGCTACACAGATACGCAGTATTTT
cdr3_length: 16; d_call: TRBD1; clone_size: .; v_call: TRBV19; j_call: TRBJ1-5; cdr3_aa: CASSIVTGGLHQPQHF; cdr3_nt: TGTGCCAGTAGTATAGTTACAGGGGGGCTTCATCAGCCCCAGCATTTT
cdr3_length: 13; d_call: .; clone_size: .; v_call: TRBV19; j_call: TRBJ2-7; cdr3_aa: CASSMTDRYEQYF; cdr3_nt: TGTGCCAGTAGTATGACAGATCGATACGAGCAGTACTTC
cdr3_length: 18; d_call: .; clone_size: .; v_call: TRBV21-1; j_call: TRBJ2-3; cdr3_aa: CAGAGDTSGRRVTDTQYF; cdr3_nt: TGTGCCGGGGCGGGGGACACTAGCGGGAGGCGAGTCACAGATACGCAGTATTTT
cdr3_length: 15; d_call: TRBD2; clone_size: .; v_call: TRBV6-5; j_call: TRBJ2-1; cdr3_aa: CASTQQREIGNEQFF; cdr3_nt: TGTGCCAGCACCCAGCAGCGGGAGATCGGGAATGAGCAGTTCTTC
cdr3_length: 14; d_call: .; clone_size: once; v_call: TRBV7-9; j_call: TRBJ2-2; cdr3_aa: CASTPDGETGELFF; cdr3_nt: TGTGCCAGCACCCCGGACGGGGAGACCGGGGAGCTGTTTTTT
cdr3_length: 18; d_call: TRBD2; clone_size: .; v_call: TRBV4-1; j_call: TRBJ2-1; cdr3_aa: CASSQGWWASGGNNEQFF; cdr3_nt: TGCGCCAGCAGCCAAGGTTGGTGGGCTAGCGGGGGGAACAATGAGCAGTTCTTC
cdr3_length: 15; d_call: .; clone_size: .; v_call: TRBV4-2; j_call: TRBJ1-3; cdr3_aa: CASSQEWVQRNTIYF; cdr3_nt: TGTGCCAGCAGCCAAGAATGGGTACAGAGAAACACCATATATTTT
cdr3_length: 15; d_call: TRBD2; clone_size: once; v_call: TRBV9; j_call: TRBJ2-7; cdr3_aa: CASSTGLDPPYEQYF; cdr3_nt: TGTGCCAGCAGCACTGGACTAGATCCCCCCTACGAGCAGTACTTC
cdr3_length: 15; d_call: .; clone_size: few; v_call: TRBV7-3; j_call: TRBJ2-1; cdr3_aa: CASSPVRVHYNEQFF; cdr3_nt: TGTGCCAGCAGCCCGGTACGGGTCCACTACAATGAGCAGTTCTTC
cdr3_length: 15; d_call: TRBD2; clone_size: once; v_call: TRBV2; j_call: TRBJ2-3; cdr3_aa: CASSLGLAGTDTQYF; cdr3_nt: TGTGCCAGCAGTTTGGGACTAGCGGGCACAGATACGCAGTATTTT
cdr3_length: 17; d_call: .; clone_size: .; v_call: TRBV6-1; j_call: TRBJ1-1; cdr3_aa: CASSEARPGRAFAEAFF; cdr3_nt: TGTGCCAGCAGTGAAGCGCGGCCGGGCAGGGCTTTTGCTGAAGCTTTCTTT